One sample yielded the 21 T cell receptor beta chains listed below, sequenced in a study of T cells in localized non-small cell lung cancer. The table came from immunoSEQ multiplex PCR; TCRdb's copy has only in-frame clones and leaves some out. The data hold some 14,000 clones, with 80% to 85% observed a single time. Sequences were derived from peripheral blood, sampled before any cancer treatment. The source is a female donor of 60 years or more with stage I squamous cell lung carcinoma.

Only a few counts were recorded for this clone. V usage is TRBV27 and J usage is TRBJ1-6; D possibly corresponds to TRBD1 (6 bases). Germline V gives CDR1 MNHEY, CDR2 SMNVEV (reference sequence). V was cut by 5 bases and J by 10 bases, with 21 bases left in between. This CDR3 has 16 amino acids. CDR3 sequence (DNA): TGTGCCAGCAGTCTCTCCCTGTCGGGGGGCGACTCACCCCTCCACTTT. Amino acid sequence: CASSLSLSGGDSPLHF.

This clone was seen once. V and J are TRBV4-1 and TRBJ2-7; TRBD1 matches at 7 bases. There are 16 residues in the CDR3. The V segment lost 1 base and the J segment 3 bases; nucleotides outside the gene matches: 9. Germline CDR1 MGHRA, CDR2 YSYEKL. The CDR3 coding sequence is TGCGCCAGCAGCCAAGCCGGACAGGCGCAAGACTACGAGCAGTACTTC. It encodes CASSQAGQAQDYEQYF.

The rearrangement links TRBV27 to TRBJ2-7; no firm D call. There are 15 residues in the CDR3. Germline values: CDR1 MNHEY, CDR2 SMNVEV (reference sequence). V was trimmed by 1 base and J by 1 base, leaving 11 bases between them. The CDR3 DNA reads TGTGCCAGCAGTTTATTACGGCTCGGGTCCTACGAGCAGTACTTC. Amino acid sequence: CASSLLRLGSYEQYF.

In its sample, this clone was seen once. The chain joins TRBV5-1 to TRBJ1-6; D unresolved. V lost 1 base to trimming and J lost 4 bases, with 6 bases between them. CDR1 is SGHRS, CDR2 YFSETQ, per germline. The CDR3 length is 14 residues. The CDR3 spells CASSLISYNSPLHF. CDR3 bases: TGCGCCAGCAGCTTGATCAGTTATAATTCACCCCTCCACTTT.

V and J are TRBV7-9 and TRBJ2-7; TRBD2 matches 8 bases. CDR3 length equals 14 residues. J lost 2 bases, V lost 5 bases, and 5 bases had no gene match. The germline V gene has CDR1 SEHNR and CDR2 FQNEAQ (reference sequence). CDR3 nucleotide sequence: TGTGCCAGCAGCACCTCCGGGGGGGCCTACGAGCAGTACTTC. This translates into CASSTSGGAYEQYF. The full variable domain, with the rest looked up from reference TRBV7-9 and TRBJ2-7, is DTGVSQNPRHKITKRGQNVTFRCDPISEHNRLYWYRQTLGQGPEFLTYFQNEAQLEKSRLLSDRFSAERPKGSFSTLEIQRTEQGDSAMYLCASSTSGGAYEQYFGPGTRLTVT.

The DNA of the CDR3 is TGTGCCAGTAGTACCACCGGGACAGGGGGCCTCATTTATGGCTACACCTTC. It yields the protein CASSTTGTGGLIYGYTF. The chain has TRBV19 and TRBJ1-2, with 12 bases matching TRBD1. CDR1 LNHDA and CDR2 SQIVND come from the germline V gene (reference sequence). The CDR3 covers 17 residues. V lost 4 bases, J lost 5 bases, and 11 bases stayed unmatched.

The chain recombines TRBV7-8 with TRBJ2-1, with TRBD2 matching over 13 bases. The V segment lost 5 bases and the J segment 7 bases; nucleotides outside the gene matches: 11. The germline V gene has CDR1 SGHVS and CDR2 FQNEAQ. This CDR3 has 17 amino acids. DNA for the CDR3: TGTGCCAGCAGCCAACTAGCGGGGGGGCCTGTCGGTAATGAGCAGTTCTTC. Translation: CASSQLAGGPVGNEQFF.

The V call is TRBV7-9, the J call TRBJ1-1; D remains unclear. The ends were cut back, 3 bases at V and 4 bases at J, with 3 bases in the middle. This CDR3 has 11 amino acids. The germline gives CDR1 SEHNR, CDR2 FQNEAQ (reference sequence). CDR3 bases: TGTGCCAGCAGCTTCCTCACTGAAGCTTTCTTT. This codes for CASSFLTEAFF.

The rearrangement uses TRBV5-6 and TRBJ1-1; D is unclear. Per the germline V gene, CDR1 is SGHDT and CDR2 is YYEEEE. The CDR3 length is 13 residues. Trimming stripped 0 bases from V and 1 base from J, with 4 bases between. DNA of the CDR3: TGTGCCAGCAGCTTGGCCAGGAACACTGAAGCTTTCTTT. It is translated as CASSLARNTEAFF. The full variable domain, in which reference TRBV5-6 and TRBJ1-1 provide the parts outside the CDR3, is DAGVTQSPTHLIKTRGQQVTLRCSPKSGHDTVSWYQQALGQGPQFIFQYYEEEERQRGNFPDRFSGHQFPNYSSELNVNALLLGDSALYLCASSLARNTEAFFGQGTRLTVV.

The sample holds one count of this clone. The gene calls are TRBV30 and TRBJ2-7, with a tentative D call TRBD1 (6 bases). V was cut by 2 bases and J by 6 bases, with 11 bases left in between. This CDR3 contains 12 residues. The germline CDR1 and CDR2 sequences are GTSNPN and SVGIG (reference sequence). CDR3 residues: CAWSKTGREQYF. The CDR3 DNA reads TGTGCCTGGAGTAAAACAGGGCGCGAGCAGTACTTC.

This chain connects TRBV9 to TRBJ2-7, with TRBD1 identical over 8 bases. CDR3 size: 15 residues. V was pared by 4 bases and J by 5 bases, with 11 bases of the junction left unmatched. Per germline, CDR1 SGDLS and CDR2 YYNGEE. The CDR3 sequence: CASSNTGGRRDEQYF. Written as DNA, the CDR3 is TGTGCCAGCAGCAACACAGGGGGTCGAAGGGACGAGCAGTACTTC.

The chain recombines TRBV7-2 with TRBJ2-1; D might be TRBD1 (6 bases). Between the trimmed V and J ends, which lost 6 bases and 2 bases, there was a span of 14 bases. The CDR3 runs to 15 residues. Per the germline V gene, CDR1 is SGHTA and CDR2 is FQGNSA. The CDR3, as DNA: TGTGCCAGCAGTCCAGTTGGGACAACCTACAATGAGCAGTTCTTC. Encoded protein: CASSPVGTTYNEQFF.

CDR3 residues: CASRGGDKSYEQYF. CDR3 DNA sequence: TGTGCCAGTAGAGGGGGCGATAAGTCCTACGAGCAGTACTTC. This chain joins TRBV19 and TRBJ2-7; 7 nucleotides match TRBD1. The V and J ends lost 6 bases and 1 base, in that order; junction bases with no gene match: 6. CDR1 is LNHDA and CDR2 is SQIVND in the germline V gene (reference sequence). The length of the CDR3 is 14 residues.

The chain has TRBV7-3 and TRBJ2-7; D may correspond to TRBD1 or TRBD2 (6 bases each). Per germline, CDR1 SGHTA and CDR2 FQGTGA. The CDR3 is made up of 13 amino acids. The V and J ends lost 8 bases and 7 bases respectively, with 18 bases between them. CDR3 loop: CASSPWGAGEQYF. CDR3 bases: TGTGCCAGCTCCCCCTGGGGGGCCGGGGAGCAGTACTTC.

V usage is TRBV4-1 and J usage is TRBJ2-7, with D unresolved. The CDR3 sequence is 16 residues long. V lost 0 bases and J lost 1, with 13 bases in between. Germline values: CDR1 MGHRA, CDR2 YSYEKL. The CDR3 reads CASSQEWVVSSYEQYF. Here the CDR3 DNA reads TGCGCCAGCAGCCAAGAATGGGTAGTAAGTTCCTACGAGCAGTACTTC.

CDR3 coding DNA: TGTGCCAGCAGCTTAGGGGGAGGAGAGACCCAGTACTTC. It is translated as CASSLGGGETQYF. This chain links TRBV5-5 with TRBJ2-5; D possibly uses TRBD1 or TRBD2 (6 bases each). The CDR3 has 13 amino acids. The ends were cut back, 2 bases at V and 4 bases at J, with 9 bases in the middle. Germline V lookup: CDR1 SGHKS, CDR2 YYEKEE (reference sequence).

This clone was detected only once. V gene TRBV6-9 combines with J gene TRBJ1-5; D gene ambiguous. The CDR3 is 12 amino acids. The V end lost 6 bases, the J end lost 2 bases, and 5 bases lay between the germline ends. Per the germline V gene, CDR1 is MNHGY and CDR2 is SVAAGI. The CDR3: CASRGGNQPQHF. The CDR3, as DNA: TGTGCCAGCAGGGGCGGCAATCAGCCCCAGCATTTT.

The rearrangement links TRBV15 to TRBJ1-2; a possible D gene is TRBD1 (5 bases). Trimming took 3 bases from V and 7 from J, leaving 12 bases between them. Germline-derived CDR1 and CDR2 are LNHNV and YYDKDF (reference sequence). The length of the CDR3 is 13 residues. CDR3 sequence reads: CATSRTERAGYTF. The CDR3 DNA sequence: TGTGCCACCAGCAGGACAGAACGGGCTGGCTACACCTTC.

This clone was counted a few times. The V gene is TRBV5-1, the J gene TRBJ2-3, with TRBD2 matching 9 bases. Germline values: CDR1 SGHRS, CDR2 YFSETQ. V was pared by 0 bases and J by 0 bases, with 2 bases of the junction left unmatched. The CDR3 covers 16 residues. DNA for the CDR3: TGCGCCAGCAGCTTGGGCGGGGGGGCTAGCACAGATACGCAGTATTTT. Translating gives CASSLGGGASTDTQYF.

This clone came up a few times. The rearrangement uses TRBV27 and TRBJ1-2; weak D call: TRBD1 (6 bases). The germline V gene has CDR1 MNHEY and CDR2 SMNVEV (reference sequence). This CDR3 has 16 residues. V lost 5 bases to trimming and J lost 0 bases, with 16 bases between them. The CDR3 DNA follows: TGTGCCAGCAGTCGTTTGACAGGAGCAGCTAACTATGGCTACACCTTC. This gives the protein CASSRLTGAANYGYTF.

The chain is built from TRBV5-1 and TRBJ1-2; 8 positions match TRBD1. Trimming at V came to 2 bases and at J to 4 bases, leaving 4 bases not matched to a gene. CDR3 size: 14 residues. Germline values: CDR1 SGHRS, CDR2 YFSETQ. The CDR3 region is CASSFQGAGYGYTF. The CDR3 region has the DNA TGCGCCAGCAGCTTTCAGGGGGCCGGCTATGGCTACACCTTC.